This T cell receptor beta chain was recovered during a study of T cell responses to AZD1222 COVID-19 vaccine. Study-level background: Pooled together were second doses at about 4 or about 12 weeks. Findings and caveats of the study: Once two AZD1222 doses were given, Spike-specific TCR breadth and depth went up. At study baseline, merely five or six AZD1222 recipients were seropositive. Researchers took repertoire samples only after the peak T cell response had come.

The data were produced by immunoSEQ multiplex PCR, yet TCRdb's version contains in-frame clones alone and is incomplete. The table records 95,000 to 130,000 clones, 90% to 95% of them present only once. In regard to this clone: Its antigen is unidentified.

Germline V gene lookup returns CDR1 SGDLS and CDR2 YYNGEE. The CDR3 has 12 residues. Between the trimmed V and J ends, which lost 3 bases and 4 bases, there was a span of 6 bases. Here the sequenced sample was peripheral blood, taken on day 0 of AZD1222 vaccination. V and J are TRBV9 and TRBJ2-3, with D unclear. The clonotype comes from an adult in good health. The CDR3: CASSGTADTQYF. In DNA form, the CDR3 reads TGTGCCAGCAGCGGAACGGCAGATACGCAGTATTTT.